Included here is one T cell receptor beta chain sequence, with context. Its antigen is currently unknown. This specimen belongs to a study of circulating and synovial CD4+ cells in juvenile arthritis. The germline V gene has CDR1 SGHAT and CDR2 FQNNGV. The CDR3 consists of 16 residues. After removal of 5 bases from V and 0 bases from J, the junction contained 8 bases not matched to a gene. Sequencing used immunoSEQ multiplex PCR; TCRdb keeps in-frame clones, though not all of them. The table records around 30,000 clones, roughly 95% of them present only once. Study results and caveats: Shared-clonotype fractions with synovium likely underestimate full repertoire overlap. Circulating pathogenic-like lymphocytes shared a substantially higher fraction of CDR3 sequences with synovium than bulk blood. Diversity here was lower than in bulk blood CD4 cells. CPL and bulk CD4 samples differed at least tenfold in T cell genomes.

The V and J genes are TRBV11-2 and TRBJ2-5, with TRBD1 matching 8 bases. Sequencing was done on a sample of CD4+ T cells from blood. The sequence came from a human donor with juvenile idiopathic arthritis. The CDR3: CASSPRQGPYQETQYF. The CDR3 DNA is TGTGCCAGCAGCCCCCGACAGGGGCCGTACCAAGAGACCCAGTACTTC.